This T cell receptor beta chain originates from a study of metastatic and nonmetastatic thyroid tumors. Study background: It was across blood and tumor or nodule tissue from malignant and benign thyroid patients that repertoires were compared.

Authors' processing steps: The study's classifier, a distant-metastasis tool for papillary thyroid cancer, was built using CDR3 differences across clinicopathological groups. TCRdb recomputed clones from the PCR reads via MiXCR. TCRdb's processing, not the authors', yielded these V and J calls. This table has 34,000 or so clones, 16% appearing once. Overall study results and limits: Reported TCR beta diversity, measured in blood and tumor, was significantly higher for malignant thyroid tumors than for benign nodules.

This clone was found many times. Its antigen is not known. No patient received treatment before thyroid surgery. This CDR3 has 13 amino acids. Germline CDR1 is MNHNS and CDR2 is SASEGT. V was clipped by 6 bases and J by 11 bases, with 17 bases between them. The specimen sequenced was blood. The chain links TRBV6-1 to TRBJ2-1; no definite D call. The TCR comes from a female donor with papillary thyroid cancer or a benign thyroid nodule (not recorded which). Some clones in this sample may be carry-over from other donors' samples. In DNA form, the CDR3 reads TGTGCCAGCAGCCTCCCAGCCCCGGGTCAGCAGTTCTTC. Amino acids: CASSLPAPGQQFF.